Below are 23 T cell receptor beta chains sequenced from a single sample in a study of T cell changes during pregnancy in multiple sclerosis. Repertoires were generated with immunoSEQ multiplex PCR, while TCRdb's copy carries only in-frame clones and drops some. This sample has about 75,000 clones, with nearly 95% found just once. This specimen was CD4+ T cells from peripheral blood mononuclear cells, taken after pregnancy. The receptors shown here come from a female donor with multiple sclerosis, enrolled in a pregnancy study.

This chain uses TRBV7-2 with TRBJ1-5, with D possibly matching TRBD1 (6 bases). The CDR3 covers 14 residues. Looked up from germline, CDR1 is SGHTA and CDR2 is FQGNSA. V was clipped by 2 bases and J by 5 bases, with 10 bases between them. In DNA, the CDR3 is TGTGCCAGCAGCTTAAGGGGGGGTCATCAGCCCCAGCATTTT. Protein: CASSLRGGHQPQHF.

The J gene is TRBJ2-3, the V gene TRBV6-1; TRBD2 matches at 7 bases. The CDR3 contains 15 residues. V was clipped by 3 bases and J by 5 bases; unmatched bases: 8. Germline V lookup: CDR1 MNHNS, CDR2 SASEGT. This CDR3 is CASSDVGGPGDTQYF. The CDR3 DNA reads TGTGCCAGCAGTGATGTGGGAGGGCCCGGAGATACGCAGTATTTT.

The rearrangement uses TRBV14 and TRBJ1-1, with D uncertain. Trimming took off 0 bases at V and 11 bases at J, with 13 bases between the two ends. CDR1 and CDR2 from the germline V gene are SGHDN and FVKESK. This CDR3 is 13 amino acids long. The CDR3 protein is CASSQDIGREAFF. CDR3 nucleotides: TGTGCCAGCAGCCAAGATATTGGGAGGGAGGCTTTCTTT.

V usage is TRBV10-3 and J usage is TRBJ2-1; tentative D call: TRBD1 (5 bases). Trimming cost V 3 bases and J 7 bases, with 10 bases left between them. The CDR3 is made up of 13 amino acids. The V gene's germline CDR1 is ENHRY and CDR2 SYGVKD. CDR3 protein: CAISDPRGNEQFF. The CDR3 DNA reads TGTGCCATCAGTGACCCAAGGGGAAATGAGCAGTTCTTC.

The V and J genes are TRBV2 and TRBJ1-3, with D unresolved. The length of the CDR3 is 14 residues. V was clipped by 4 bases and J by 3 bases, with 10 bases between them. CDR1 and CDR2 (germline): SNHLY, FYNNEI. In nucleotides, the CDR3 is TGTGCCAGCAGTGGGGTAGGCGGTGGAAACACCATATATTTT. As protein: CASSGVGGGNTIYF.

The chain has TRBV27 and TRBJ2-6; 7 positions match TRBD1. After removal of 7 bases from V and 0 bases from J, the junction contained 9 bases not matched to a gene. The CDR3 spans 17 residues. CDR1 is MNHEY and CDR2 is SMNVEV in the germline V gene (reference sequence). DNA for the CDR3: TGTGCCAGCAAAGGTTGGGGACAGCTCTCTGGGGCCAACGTCCTGACTTTC. Translated: CASKGWGQLSGANVLTF.

This chain joins TRBV4-2 and TRBJ2-2; 8 bases align to TRBD2. CDR1 and CDR2 from the germline V gene are LGHNA and YNFKEQ. The junction had 7 bases not matched to a gene; V was cut back by 0 bases and J by 7 bases. CDR3 length: 16 amino acids. This CDR3 is CASSQEGGTSDGELFF. The CDR3 DNA sequence: TGTGCCAGCAGCCAAGAGGGGGGGACTAGTGACGGGGAGCTGTTTTTT.

This chain links TRBV5-8 with TRBJ2-4, with D possibly being TRBD1 (6 bases). The CDR3 has 15 amino acids. Between the trimmed V and J ends, which lost 2 bases and 4 bases, there was a span of 13 bases. Germline V CDR1 and CDR2: SGHTS, YDEGEE. CDR3 protein: CASSLGFGQKNIQYF. As DNA, the CDR3 is TGTGCCAGCAGCTTAGGTTTCGGACAGAAAAACATTCAGTACTTC.

V is TRBV18 and J is TRBJ1-5, with 11 bases matching TRBD1. CDR1 KGHSH and CDR2 LQKENI come from the germline V gene. V shed 4 bases, J shed 5 bases, and the junction held 4 bases outside the gene matches. The CDR3 has 15 residues. CDR3 sequence reads: CASSQGQGGDQPQHF. The DNA for the CDR3 is TGTGCCAGCTCACAGGGACAGGGGGGCGATCAGCCCCAGCATTTT.

This rearrangement joins TRBV9 to TRBJ1-2, with D perhaps TRBD1 (5 bases). Looked up from germline, CDR1 is SGDLS and CDR2 is YYNGEE. The CDR3 sequence is 13 residues long. The germline V and J ends were trimmed by 4 bases and 8 bases, with 15 bases remaining between them. The CDR3: CASSSRGDRGYTF. The CDR3 DNA follows: TGTGCCAGCAGCTCCCGTGGAGACAGAGGCTACACCTTC.

The chain couples TRBV6-5 to TRBJ1-5; tentative D call: TRBD1 (5 bases). V was shortened by 6 bases and J by 4 bases, with 16 bases between the two germline ends. This CDR3 contains 15 residues. The V gene's germline CDR1 is MNHEY and CDR2 SVGAGI. The CDR3 nucleotides read TGTGCCAGCAGCGATCAGGGAGGACCGAATCAGCCCCAGCATTTT. Its translation: CASSDQGGPNQPQHF.

The rearrangement uses TRBV9 and TRBJ2-5; TRBD1 aligns across 7 bases. The junction had 10 bases not matched to a gene; V was cut back by 0 bases and J by 5 bases. Germline-derived CDR1 and CDR2 are SGDLS and YYNGEE. The CDR3 loop spans 16 amino acids. CDR3 protein: CASSVGTGAMGETQYF. The CDR3 coding sequence is TGTGCCAGCAGCGTAGGAACAGGGGCTATGGGGGAGACCCAGTACTTC. The entire variable domain, with the rest obtained from reference TRBV9 and TRBJ2-5, is as follows: DSGVTQTPKHLITATGQRVTLRCSPRSGDLSVYWYQQSLDQGLQFLIQYYNGEERAKGNILERFSAQQFPDLHSELNLSSLELGDSALYFCASSVGTGAMGETQYFGPGTRLLVL.

V usage is TRBV30 and J usage is TRBJ1-4, with a tentative D call TRBD1 (6 bases). The CDR3 spans 14 residues. V was pared by 0 bases and J by 10 bases, with 15 bases between. Per germline, CDR1 GTSNPN and CDR2 SVGIG (reference sequence). CDR3 bases: TGTGCCTGGAGTGTAGGACAGACCTGGGGAAAACTGTTTTTT. Amino acids: CAWSVGQTWGKLFF.

This rearrangement joins TRBV29-1 to TRBJ2-3, with TRBD1 as a possible D gene (5 bases). Germline V gives CDR1 SQVTM, CDR2 ANQGSEA. The CDR3 runs 14 residues. Trimming removed 7 bases at V and 5 bases at J, with 19 bases between. This chain's CDR3 is CSGPARADLDTQYF. The CDR3 coding sequence is TGCAGCGGGCCCGCCAGGGCCGATCTAGATACGCAGTATTTT.

V usage is TRBV28 and J usage is TRBJ1-1, with D possibly being TRBD1 (5 bases). Germline assignment: CDR1 MDHEN and CDR2 SYDVKM. Trimming left V 5 bases short and J 3 bases short, with 13 bases between. This CDR3 is 14 amino acids long. The CDR3 region is CASSRRGRDTEAFF. In DNA, the CDR3 is TGTGCCAGCAGTCGGAGGGGCCGGGACACTGAAGCTTTCTTT. The variable domain in full, completed from reference TRBV28 and TRBJ1-1, reads DVKVTQSSRYLVKRTGEKVFLECVQDMDHENMFWYRQDPGLGLRLIYFSYDVKMKEKGDIPEGYSVSREKKERFSLILESASTNQTSMYLCASSRRGRDTEAFFGQGTRLTVV.

The chain has TRBV4-2 and TRBJ2-7; the D is unclear. The CDR3 loop spans 15 amino acids. The germline CDR1 and CDR2 sequences are LGHNA and YNFKEQ. Trimming pared 0 bases from V and 7 bases from J, leaving 16 bases between. For the CDR3, the DNA is TGTGCCAGCAGCCAAGAGGCCAGGCCCCCGATTGAGCAGTACTTC. Translated: CASSQEARPPIEQYF.

The gene calls are TRBV5-4 and TRBJ1-2, with 7 bases fitting TRBD1. The CDR3 length is 13 residues. The V and J ends lost 5 bases and 9 bases, in that order; junction bases with no gene match: 10. CDR1 SGHNT and CDR2 YYREEE come from the germline V gene (reference sequence). The CDR3, as DNA: TGTGCCAGCAGTCCGACAGGGACTTATCGCTACACCTTC. Translated, it gives CASSPTGTYRYTF.

This chain connects TRBV28 to TRBJ2-7; 8 bases match TRBD2. This CDR3 comprises 13 residues. Germline CDR1 MDHEN, CDR2 SYDVKM. The V and J ends lost 8 bases and 4 bases, in that order; junction bases with no gene match: 7. Here the CDR3 DNA reads TGTGCCAGCTATAGCGGGAAGGGATACGAGCAGTACTTC. Encoded protein: CASYSGKGYEQYF.

This chain connects TRBV7-6 to TRBJ1-1, with D possibly matching TRBD1 (6 bases). Deletions cut 5 bases from V and 7 bases from J, with 17 bases between. Germline assignment: CDR1 SGHVS and CDR2 FNYEAQ. The CDR3 extends over 14 amino acids. As DNA, the CDR3 is TGTGCCAGCAGCCACGGGGGGCTGGGATATGAAGCTTTCTTT. It yields the protein CASSHGGLGYEAFF.

The rearrangement links TRBV6-5 to TRBJ2-7, with D tentatively TRBD2 (6 bases). CDR3 size: 13 residues. Deletions cut 5 bases from V and 4 bases from J, with 12 bases between. The germline V gene has CDR1 MNHEY and CDR2 SVGAGI. For the CDR3, the DNA is TGTGCCAGCAGTGAGGGACTTCTGTACGAGCAGTACTTC. It codes for CASSEGLLYEQYF.

The CDR3 DNA reads as TGTGCCAGCAGCTTGGGTCCGGCGGGAGGCCACAATGAGCAGTTCTTC. Protein product: CASSLGPAGGHNEQFF. The chain employs TRBV7-2 and TRBJ2-1, with 8 bases identical to TRBD2. V shed 3 bases, J shed 5 bases, and the junction held 9 bases outside the gene matches. Germline V gives CDR1 SGHTA, CDR2 FQGNSA. The CDR3 runs to 16 residues.

In this sample, this clone turned up once. The rearrangement links TRBV2 to TRBJ2-3, with TRBD2 matching over 9 bases. With V trimmed by 3 bases and J by 3 bases, 7 bases remained unmatched. Germline V lookup: CDR1 SNHLY, CDR2 FYNNEI. The CDR3 has 16 amino acids. DNA for the CDR3: TGTGCCAGCAGTGAGTTGGCGGGAGGGCCAACAGATACGCAGTATTTT. Residues: CASSELAGGPTDTQYF.

V usage is TRBV28 and J usage is TRBJ2-7; weak D call: TRBD2 (7 bases). This CDR3 is built from 12 residues. The ends were cut back, 8 bases at V and 2 bases at J, with 10 bases in the middle. Germline assignment: CDR1 MDHEN and CDR2 SYDVKM. This CDR3 reads CASRRGPYEQYF. CDR3 coding DNA: TGTGCCAGCCGGCGGGGGCCCTACGAGCAGTACTTC.